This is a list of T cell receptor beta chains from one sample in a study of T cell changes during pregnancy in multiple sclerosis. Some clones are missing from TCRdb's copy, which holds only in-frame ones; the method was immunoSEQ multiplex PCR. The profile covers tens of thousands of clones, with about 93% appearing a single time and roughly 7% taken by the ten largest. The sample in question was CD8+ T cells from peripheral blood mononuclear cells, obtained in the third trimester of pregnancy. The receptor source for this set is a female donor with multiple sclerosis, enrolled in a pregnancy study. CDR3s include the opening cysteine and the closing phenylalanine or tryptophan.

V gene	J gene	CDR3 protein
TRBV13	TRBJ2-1	CASRGLAVEGEQFF
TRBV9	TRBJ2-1	CASSVGSGNYNEQFF
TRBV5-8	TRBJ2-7	CASSLQEMRGRYEQYF
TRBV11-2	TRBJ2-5	CASSPLVGERQETQYF
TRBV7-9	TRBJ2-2	CASKSTGELFF
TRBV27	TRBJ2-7	CASSLGGGNEQYF
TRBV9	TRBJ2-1	CASSVELAGGNEQFF
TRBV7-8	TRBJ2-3	CASSLAFVGGRDTQYF
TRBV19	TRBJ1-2	CASSIVLTGLDGYTF
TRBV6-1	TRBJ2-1	CASSVAGGSYNEQFF
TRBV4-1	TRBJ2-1	CASSQLGLAMNEQFF
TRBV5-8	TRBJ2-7	CASSLVARAGESYEQYF
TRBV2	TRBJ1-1	CASSGRYPGTGNTEAFF
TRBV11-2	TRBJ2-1	CASSLEASGGLSNEQFF
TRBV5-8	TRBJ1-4	CASSLAGPVEKLFF
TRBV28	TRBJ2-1	CASKAERRDDPSSYNEQFF
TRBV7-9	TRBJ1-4	CASSLAPDSNEKLFF
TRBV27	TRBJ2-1	CASSSLGTDNEQFF
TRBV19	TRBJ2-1	CASRGFGSYNEQFF
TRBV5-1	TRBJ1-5	CASSLYGDSNQPQHF
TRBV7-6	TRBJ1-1	CASSSHRGPNTEAFF
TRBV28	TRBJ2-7	CASRPQPGSYEQYF
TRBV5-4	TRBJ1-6	CASSKTGQGDPLHF
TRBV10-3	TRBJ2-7	CAISKATASYEQYF
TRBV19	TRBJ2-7	CASSSGQGAYEQYF
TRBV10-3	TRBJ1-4	CAISEGSKQALPDNEKLFF
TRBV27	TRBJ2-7	CASRGTGSSYEQYF
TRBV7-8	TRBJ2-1	CASSPRGGTASSYNEQFF
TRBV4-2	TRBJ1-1	CASSLGGTGAEAFF
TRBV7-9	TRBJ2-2	CASHWMEATLNTGELFF
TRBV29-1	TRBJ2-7	CSVWTALGEQYF
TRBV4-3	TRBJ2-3	CASSLTWQGASGGDPQYF
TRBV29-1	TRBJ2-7	CSVEDRAYEQYF
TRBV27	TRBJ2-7	CASSYSGRGTYEQYF
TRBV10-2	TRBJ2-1	CASGTGTARYEQFF
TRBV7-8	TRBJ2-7	CASSSVPGQGSYEQYF
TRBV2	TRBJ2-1	CASSPGLAGELSYNEQFF
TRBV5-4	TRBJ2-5	CASSLWIGAQETQYF
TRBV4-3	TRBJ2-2	CASSQEGPGQYTGELFF
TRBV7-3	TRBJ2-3	CASSLGDKVDTQYF
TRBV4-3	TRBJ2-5	CASSQAEGEETQYF
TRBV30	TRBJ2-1	CAWSVSTPEQFF
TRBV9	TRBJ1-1	CASKGDTEAFF
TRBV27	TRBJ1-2	CASSPSPGGREGYTF
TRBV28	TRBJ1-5	CASSPRGSNQPQHF
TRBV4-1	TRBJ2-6	CASSQDEELTSGANVLTF
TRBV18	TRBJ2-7	CASSPGTGESYEQYF
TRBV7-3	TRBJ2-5	CASSSTGTGETQYF
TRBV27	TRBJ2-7	CASSLSAEAGGYEQYF
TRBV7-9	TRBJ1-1	CASSLDLGTEAFF
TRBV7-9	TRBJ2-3	CASSLGSGSTDTQYF
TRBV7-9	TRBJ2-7	CASTPGPREQYF
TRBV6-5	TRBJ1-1	CASSTGAQRYTEAFF
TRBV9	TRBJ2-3	CASSVGGGPTDTQYF
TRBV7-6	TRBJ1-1	CASSPTGPRVTEAFF
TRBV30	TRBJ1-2	CAWKEPGDPFGYTF
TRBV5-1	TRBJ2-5	CASRRDRLSVGETQYF
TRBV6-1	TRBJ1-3	CASSDSPFSGNTIYF
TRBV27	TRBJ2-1	CASSLFLGAGNEQFF
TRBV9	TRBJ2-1	CASSVAGARSYNEQFF